This T cell receptor beta chain was sequenced for a study of blood T cells in healthy people across ages. This CDR3 comprises 12 residues. V dropped 6 bases and J dropped 6 bases, with 9 bases sitting between them. CDR1 and CDR2 from the germline V gene are SNHLY and FYNNEI. Primed by a sample-barcoded 5' primer and a J-beta primer mix, a second PCR proceeded for 7 to 11 cycles. TCRdb called the 5' RACE reads again in MiXCR, with one record for every CDR3 protein. The sample lists over 1,300,000 distinct CDR3 sequences; 59% were seen once. Regarding this clonotype: This is likely a read error, given that the CDR3 carries no conserved phenylalanine or tryptophan at its end.

The sequence derives from a man aged 18 to 30 in good health. The genes are TRBV2 and TRBJ2-1, with D unclear. Material: blood. The CDR3 loop reads CASSIGRNEQFL. CDR3 DNA sequence: TGTGCCAGCAGCATAGGCCGCAATGAGCAGTTCTTA.